The 18 T cell receptor beta chains listed next were all sequenced from one sample in a study of early T cells in non-severe SARS-CoV-2 infection. TCRdb redid the calling of the 5' RACE reads with MiXCR, one entry per CDR3 protein. The profile covers about 66,000 distinct CDR3 sequences, with roughly 13% appearing a single time and about 7.7% taken by the ten largest. Sequenced: whole blood. The receptors here all came from an adult who was a healthcare worker with PCR-confirmed SARS-CoV-2 infection or an uninfected control (not recorded which).

In its sample, this clonotype was seen a few times. The V gene is TRBV29-1, the J gene TRBJ2-7, with D tentatively TRBD2 (6 bases). CDR1 is SQVTM, CDR2 ANQGSEA, per germline. V was pared by 4 bases and J by 6 bases, with 10 bases between. The CDR3 is 11 residues long. In nucleotides, the CDR3 is TGCAGCGTTGCCCCCGGGGGCGAGCAGTACTTC. Protein: CSVAPGGEQYF.

This clonotype was picked up a small number of times. This sequence joins TRBV6-1 and TRBJ2-7, with no clear D. CDR3 length: 13 amino acids. Germline assignment: CDR1 MNHNS and CDR2 SASEGT. Trimming took 4 bases from V and 4 from J, leaving 11 bases between them. The CDR3 loop reads CASSAAVVYEQYF. In DNA, the CDR3 is TGTGCCAGCAGTGCCGCCGTGGTATACGAGCAGTACTTC.

This clonotype was seen only a few times. The chain carries TRBV28 and TRBJ2-1; D perhaps matches TRBD2 (5 bases). The CDR3 spans 15 residues. CDR1 is MDHEN, CDR2 SYDVKM, per germline. The V and J ends lost 6 bases and 8 bases respectively, with 20 bases between them. As DNA, the CDR3 is TGTGCCAGCAGCCCGTCCCGGAGAGGGTATGATGAGCAGTTCTTC. Its translation is CASSPSRRGYDEQFF. The variable domain in full, with the rest retrieved from reference TRBV28 and TRBJ2-1, is DVKVTQSSRYLVKRTGEKVFLECVQDMDHENMFWYRQDPGLGLRLIYFSYDVKMKEKGDIPEGYSVSREKKERFSLILESASTNQTSMYLCASSPSRRGYDEQFFGPGTRLTVL.

Of note for this clonotype: Sequence at one end of the junction differs from germline and may be a read error. This chain connects TRBV18 to TRBJ2-1; D is perhaps TRBD1 (5 bases). The CDR3 has 16 residues. CDR1 is KGHSH, CDR2 LQKENI, per germline. The CDR3 spells CASSPPMVRVRNEQLF. CDR3 in DNA: TGTGCCAGCTCACCACCGATGGTCAGGGTCCGCAATGAGCAGCTCTTC.

CDR3 sequence reads: CSARPPTGFSNQPQHF. The CDR3 DNA is TGCAGTGCTAGACCCCCGACAGGATTTAGCAATCAGCCCCAGCATTTT. The genes are TRBV20-1 and TRBJ1-5; D may be TRBD1 (6 bases). Germline V lookup: CDR1 DFQATT, CDR2 SNEGSKA (reference sequence). CDR3 length: 16 amino acids. V was trimmed by 2 bases and J by 0 bases, leaving 14 bases between them.

This chain uses TRBV28 with TRBJ1-5; D gene uncertain. The CDR3 covers 15 residues. The V end was cut by 6 bases, the J end by 7 bases, with 19 bases between. Germline V CDR1 and CDR2: MDHEN, SYDVKM. CDR3 sequence: CASSLFTLTEQPQHF. CDR3 DNA: TGTGCCAGCAGCCTATTCACTCTGACTGAGCAGCCCCAGCATTTT.

This clonotype has more than one count but fewer than ten. This sequence joins TRBV3-1 and TRBJ1-1; D may be TRBD1 (5 bases). Germline-derived CDR1 and CDR2 are LGHDT and YNNKEL (reference sequence). Trimming pared 2 bases from V and 8 bases from J, leaving 15 bases between. The CDR3 has 14 residues. The CDR3, as DNA: TGTGCCAGCAGCCAACCCGGGACTCCCTCGGAAGCTTTCTTT. It codes for CASSQPGTPSEAFF.

This chain connects TRBV7-2 to TRBJ1-5; D is perhaps TRBD1 (5 bases). There are 15 residues in the CDR3. V lost 6 bases to trimming and J lost 4 bases, with 16 bases between them. Germline values: CDR1 SGHTA, CDR2 FQGNSA. CDR3 amino acids: CASRRAGTGNQPQHF. For the CDR3, the DNA is TGTGCCAGCAGGAGGGCCGGGACGGGGAATCAGCCCCAGCATTTT.

Ten or more counts support this clonotype. The rearrangement uses TRBV28 and TRBJ2-2, with D possibly matching TRBD1 (6 bases). V dropped 9 bases and J dropped 4 bases, with 15 bases sitting between them. CDR1 and CDR2 from the germline V gene are MDHEN and SYDVKM. The CDR3 runs 14 residues. The CDR3 loop reads CASTGQPFTGELFF. The DNA for the CDR3 is TGTGCCAGTACAGGACAGCCATTCACCGGGGAGCTGTTTTTT.

The table lists this clonotype with a few counts. This sequence joins TRBV9 and TRBJ2-1, with TRBD2 identical over 9 bases. Germline V gene data show CDR1 as SGDLS and CDR2 as YYNGEE. J lost 4 bases, V lost 3 bases, and 5 bases had no gene match. The CDR3 has 15 residues. The CDR3: CASSATSGGYNEQFF. The CDR3 region has the DNA TGTGCCAGCAGCGCGACTAGCGGAGGTTACAATGAGCAGTTCTTC.

At least ten counts were recorded for this clonotype. V gene TRBV19 combines with J gene TRBJ1-4; D is ambiguous. Germline CDR1 reads LNHDA; CDR2 reads SQIVND (reference sequence). The CDR3 runs 14 residues. V gave up 3 bases and J gave up 3 bases, with 8 bases separating them. The DNA of the CDR3 is TGTGCCAGTAGTATGCCCGGGGCTAATGAAAAACTGTTTTTT. Its translation is CASSMPGANEKLFF.

This clonotype was counted a few times. The V and J genes are TRBV29-1 and TRBJ2-1, with D unclear. CDR1 and CDR2 from the germline V gene are SQVTM and ANQGSEA. This CDR3 has 13 residues. Trimming pared 1 base from V and 3 bases from J, leaving 7 bases between. CDR3 residues: CSVEAVNYNEQFF. DNA for the CDR3: TGCAGCGTTGAAGCTGTCAACTACAATGAGCAGTTCTTC.

This clonotype was recorded at least ten times. The J gene is TRBJ1-3, the V gene TRBV5-1; 7 nucleotides line up with TRBD1. Germline CDR1 reads SGHRS; CDR2 reads YFSETQ. The CDR3 length is 13 residues. Trimming removed 4 bases from V and 4 bases from J; junction bases left unmatched: 2. In nucleotides, the CDR3 is TGCGCCAGCAGCACGGGACAGGGAAACACCATATATTTT. It translates to CASSTGQGNTIYF.

In this sample, this clonotype turned up a few times. This chain joins TRBV3-1 and TRBJ2-1; the D gene is possibly TRBD1 (5 bases). The V gene lost 6 bases and the J gene lost 0 bases, with 9 bases spanning the gap. The germline CDR1 and CDR2 sequences are LGHDT and YNNKEL (reference sequence). This CDR3 comprises 14 residues. CDR3 sequence reads: CASRGVGSYNEQFF. The CDR3, as DNA: TGTGCCAGCAGAGGGGTAGGCTCCTACAATGAGCAGTTCTTC.

This clonotype was picked up many times. The V and J genes are TRBV20-1 and TRBJ2-3, with 9 bases identical to TRBD2. The CDR3 covers 13 residues. Trimming took 6 bases from V and 6 from J; bases not matched to a gene: 7. The V gene's germline CDR1 is DFQATT and CDR2 SNEGSKA (reference sequence). The CDR3 loop is CSAGAGGSDTQYF. The CDR3 DNA reads TGCAGTGCAGGGGCGGGAGGGTCGGATACGCAGTATTTT.

The chain uses TRBV27 and TRBJ1-5; possible D gene TRBD1, 5 bases. This CDR3 comprises 14 residues. Germline V lookup: CDR1 MNHEY, CDR2 SMNVEV (reference sequence). The ends were cut back, 6 bases at V and 6 bases at J, with 15 bases in the middle. The CDR3 coding sequence is TGTGCCAGCAGCCGGCGGGGCCCCGGTCAGCCCCAGCATTTT. It codes for CASSRRGPGQPQHF.

V and J are TRBV4-2 and TRBJ2-1; 8 positions agree with TRBD1. Germline lookup yields CDR1 LGHNA and CDR2 YNFKEQ. There are 17 residues in the CDR3. Germline trimming cut 1 base from V and 5 bases from J; bases unmatched to any gene: 10. CDR3 nucleotide sequence: TGTGCCAGCAGCCAAGGAGATGGACAGGGCTTCCACAATGAGCAGTTCTTC. Protein sequence: CASSQGDGQGFHNEQFF.

This clonotype was seen many times. The J gene is TRBJ2-7, the V gene TRBV12-3 or TRBV12-4; 7 bases fit TRBD1. The CDR3 is made up of 14 amino acids. Trimming cost V 7 bases and J 4 bases; bases outside gene matches: 10. The chain's CDR3 is CASTVTGVLYEQYF. CDR3 nucleotides: TGTGCCAGCACCGTAACAGGGGTTCTATACGAGCAGTACTTC.